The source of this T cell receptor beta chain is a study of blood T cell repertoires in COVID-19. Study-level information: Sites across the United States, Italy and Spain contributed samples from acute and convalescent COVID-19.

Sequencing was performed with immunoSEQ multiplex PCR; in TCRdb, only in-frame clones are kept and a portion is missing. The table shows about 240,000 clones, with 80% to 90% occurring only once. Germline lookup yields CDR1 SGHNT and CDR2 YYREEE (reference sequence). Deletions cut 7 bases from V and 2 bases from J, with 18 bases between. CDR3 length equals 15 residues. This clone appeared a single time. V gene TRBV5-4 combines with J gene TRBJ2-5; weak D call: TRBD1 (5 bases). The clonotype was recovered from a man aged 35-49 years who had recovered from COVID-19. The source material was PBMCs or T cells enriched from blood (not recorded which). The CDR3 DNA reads TGTGCCAGCCGAACGAGTAGGGGATCACAAGAGACCCAGTACTTC. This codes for CASRTSRGSQETQYF.